This T cell receptor (beta chain) was captured by sequencing in a study of cytomegalovirus exposure and HLA in healthy donors. Of note for this clone: Antigen specificity is unknown.

CDR3 length equals 15 residues. V was shortened by 4 bases and J by 4 bases, with 17 bases between the two germline ends. Germline V gene sequence: CDR1 LNHDA, CDR2 SQIVND (reference sequence). Study outcomes and limitations: Reported performance of the classifier showed diagnosis of cytomegalovirus status with high specificity and sensitivity. Cytomegalovirus association was assigned to about 150 TCR beta chains.

Clones were sequenced by immunoSEQ multiplex PCR, and TCRdb holds only the in-frame ones, with some missing. Altogether roughly 130,000 clones are present, 89% being singletons, with the ten largest covering 3% to 4%. The V gene is TRBV19, the J gene TRBJ2-7; D may be TRBD2 (5 bases). This clonotype was sampled from a man aged 30-40 years in good health and CMV-seronegative. The sequenced sample consisted of PBMCs. The CDR3 here is CASSRALAQLYEQYF. The CDR3 nucleotides are TGTGCCAGTAGTAGAGCTCTAGCCCAACTATACGAGCAGTACTTC.